The 27 T cell receptor beta chains listed next were all sequenced from one sample in a study of blood T cell repertoires in COVID-19. Clones were sequenced by immunoSEQ multiplex PCR, and TCRdb holds only the in-frame ones, with some missing. The profile shows 75,000 to 90,000 clones, more than 75% of them singletons. The specimen was peripheral blood. The receptor source for this set is an elderly man with active or convalescent COVID-19.

This clone was seen more than once but under ten times. The J gene is TRBJ1-6, the V gene TRBV10-2; a possible D gene is TRBD1 (6 bases). This CDR3 is 13 amino acids long. V was clipped by 7 bases and J by 7 bases, with 11 bases between them. Germline assignment: CDR1 WSHSY and CDR2 SAAADI. CDR3 DNA sequence: TGCGCCAGCACACCCAGGGGAAATTCACCCCTCCACTTT. It is translated as CASTPRGNSPLHF.

The chain is built from TRBV3-1 (or the pseudogene TRBV3-2) and TRBJ1-5, with 7 positions matching TRBD1. Germline V gene lookup returns CDR1 LGHDT and CDR2 YNNKEL (reference sequence). The CDR3 has 15 amino acids. Trimming took 1 base from V and 3 from J; bases not matched to a gene: 3. CDR3: CASSQGQGFNQPQHF. Written as DNA, the CDR3 is TGTGCCAGCAGCCAAGGACAGGGTTTCAATCAGCCCCAGCATTTT.

J is TRBJ2-5 and V is TRBV5-4, with 12 bases matching TRBD2. Germline CDR1 reads SGHNT; CDR2 reads YYREEE (reference sequence). The trim removed 4 bases at V and 5 bases at J, leaving 9 bases unmatched. CDR3 length: 16 residues. The CDR3 bases are TGTGCCAGCAGCGACGACCTAGCGGGGGGGCCGGAGACCCAGTACTTC. Its protein is CASSDDLAGGPETQYF.

V gene TRBV5-1 combines with J gene TRBJ2-2; D is undetermined. CDR1 is SGHRS, CDR2 YFSETQ, per germline. The CDR3 is 13 residues long. Trimming shortened V by 4 bases and J by 3 bases, and 7 bases separated the two germline ends. The CDR3 DNA is TGCGCCAGCAGCCCATCAGACACCGGGGAGCTGTTTTTT. Translation: CASSPSDTGELFF. Together with reference TRBV5-1 and TRBJ2-2, the CDR3 gives the full variable domain: KAGVTQTPRYLIKTRGQQVTLSCSPISGHRSVSWYQQTPGQGLQFLFEYFSETQRNKGNFPGRFSGRQFSNSRSEMNVSTLELGDSALYLCASSPSDTGELFFGEGSRLTVL.

The chain joins TRBV14 to TRBJ1-1; D might be TRBD1 (6 bases). CDR1 is SGHDN, CDR2 FVKESK, per germline. The ends were cut back, 6 bases at V and 11 bases at J, with 13 bases in the middle. This CDR3 region has 11 residues. Here the CDR3 DNA reads TGTGCCAGCAGGTACAGGGTTGGCGCTTTCTTT. Protein product: CASRYRVGAFF.

This clone appeared a single time. This chain uses TRBV2 with TRBJ2-4; TRBD1 matches 9 bases. Trimming cost V 2 bases and J 6 bases; bases outside gene matches: 5. Germline CDR1 is SNHLY and CDR2 is FYNNEI. This CDR3 comprises 15 residues. DNA for the CDR3: TGTGCCAGCAGTGAATTAAGGACAGGGGTAAACATTCAGTACTTC. It codes for CASSELRTGVNIQYF.

The rearrangement joins TRBV9 to TRBJ1-1, with D possibly matching TRBD1 (5 bases). The germline V gene has CDR1 SGDLS and CDR2 YYNGEE. CDR3 length: 14 residues. The V and J ends lost 1 base and 6 bases respectively, with 13 bases between them. The CDR3 bases are TGTGCCAGCAGCGTAATGCAGGGCGGCTCTGAAGCTTTCTTT. It codes for CASSVMQGGSEAFF.

This chain connects TRBV6-4 to TRBJ2-4; TRBD2 agrees at 8 bases. Germline V gene sequence: CDR1 MRHNA, CDR2 SNTAGT. Losses at the gene ends were 8 bases for V and 1 base for J; bases not matched to a gene: 7. The CDR3 has 15 residues. As DNA, the CDR3 is TGTGCCAGCGTAAGCGGGGGTGAGGCCAAAAACATTCAGTACTTC. Residues: CASVSGGEAKNIQYF.

V gene TRBV3-1 (or the pseudogene TRBV3-2) combines with J gene TRBJ2-5; TRBD2 aligns across 8 bases. The germline gives CDR1 LGHDT, CDR2 YNNKEL (reference sequence). The V segment lost 3 bases and the J segment 4 bases; nucleotides outside the gene matches: 16. The CDR3 length is 18 residues. CDR3 loop: CASSHYPTREGMRETQYF. CDR3 DNA: TGTGCCAGCAGCCATTATCCCACTCGGGAGGGAATGAGAGAGACCCAGTACTTC.

Only a few counts were recorded for this clone. V gene TRBV9 combines with J gene TRBJ2-3; 8 bases are a match to TRBD1. Per the germline V gene, CDR1 is SGDLS and CDR2 is YYNGEE. The V and J ends lost 1 base and 0 bases, in that order; junction bases with no gene match: 4. This CDR3 region has 16 residues. The CDR3 nucleotides are TGTGCCAGCAGCGTACAGGGGGCGGGAAGCACAGATACGCAGTATTTT. Its translation: CASSVQGAGSTDTQYF.

This clone was seen a handful of times. V usage is TRBV4-1 and J usage is TRBJ1-3; 7 bases map to TRBD1. With 1 base clipped from V and 2 bases from J, the junction kept 8 bases outside the gene matches. This CDR3 has 17 amino acids. Germline-derived CDR1 and CDR2 are MGHRA and YSYEKL. As DNA, the CDR3 is TGCGCCAGCAGCCAAGTGCCCGACAGGGACCCTGGAAACACCATATATTTT. It yields the protein CASSQVPDRDPGNTIYF.

The V call is TRBV5-1, the J call TRBJ2-1; TRBD2 matches 11 bases. The CDR3 is 15 amino acids. CDR1 is SGHRS, CDR2 YFSETQ, per germline. V shed 4 bases, J shed 3 bases, and the junction held 3 bases outside the gene matches. CDR3 bases: TGCGCCAGCAGCGCCGGACTAGCGGGCTACAATGAGCAGTTCTTC. This sequence encodes CASSAGLAGYNEQFF.

V gene TRBV9 combines with J gene TRBJ1-6; 8 nucleotides align to TRBD1. V lost 4 bases to trimming and J lost 6 bases; unmatched junction nucleotides: 6. The CDR3 is 15 amino acids. Germline loops: CDR1 SGDLS, CDR2 YYNGEE. The CDR3 is CASSPKTGVNSPLHF. The DNA of the CDR3 is TGTGCCAGCAGCCCCAAGACAGGGGTTAATTCACCCCTCCACTTT. Looking up the rest from reference TRBV9 and TRBJ1-6 gives the full variable domain: DSGVTQTPKHLITATGQRVTLRCSPRSGDLSVYWYQQSLDQGLQFLIQYYNGEERAKGNILERFSAQQFPDLHSELNLSSLELGDSALYFCASSPKTGVNSPLHFGNGTRLTVT.

CDR3 protein: CASRRTGQGAGDTQYF. The CDR3 nucleotides are TGTGCCAGCAGACGAACGGGACAGGGGGCTGGAGATACGCAGTATTTT. This rearrangement joins TRBV7-9 to TRBJ2-3, with 12 bases fitting TRBD1. Trimming removed 6 bases from V and 5 bases from J; junction bases left unmatched: 9. The CDR3 spans 16 residues. Germline CDR1 is SEHNR and CDR2 is FQNEAQ (reference sequence).

The chain recombines TRBV15 with TRBJ1-1; 9 bases are a match to TRBD1. The CDR3 covers 15 residues. V dropped 5 bases and J dropped 9; count of bases not matched to a gene: 13. Germline V gives CDR1 LNHNV, CDR2 YYDKDF (reference sequence). This CDR3 is CATSRSDRGPVQAFF. As DNA, the CDR3 is TGTGCCACCAGCCGTTCGGACAGGGGTCCCGTCCAAGCTTTCTTT.

The chain carries TRBV28 and TRBJ1-4, with 7 bases aligning to TRBD1. The J segment lost 7 bases and the V segment lost 4 bases, leaving 6 bases of the junction unmatched. Germline V CDR1 and CDR2: MDHEN, SYDVKM. The CDR3 extends over 14 amino acids. The CDR3 here is CASSWGRGSEKLFF. CDR3 nucleotide sequence: TGTGCCAGCAGTTGGGGCAGGGGGAGTGAAAAACTGTTTTTT.

This sequence joins TRBV27 and TRBJ1-2; 8 bases are a match to TRBD1. Germline CDR1 MNHEY, CDR2 SMNVEV (reference sequence). V was clipped by 5 bases and J by 7 bases; unmatched bases: 15. There are 16 residues in the CDR3. The CDR3 loop reads CASSPRTGQILRGYTF. The DNA of the CDR3 is TGTGCCAGCAGTCCGCGGACAGGGCAGATCCTGCGTGGCTACACCTTC.

The gene calls are TRBV7-8 and TRBJ1-1, with D perhaps TRBD1 (5 bases). The germline V gene has CDR1 SGHVS and CDR2 FQNEAQ. The V end was cut by 6 bases, the J end by 4 bases, with 6 bases between. The CDR3 contains 11 residues. DNA for the CDR3: TGTGCCAGCAGAAGGGGCACTGAAGCTTTCTTT. Translated, it gives CASRRGTEAFF.

The J gene is TRBJ2-1, the V gene TRBV9; 11 positions agree with TRBD2. The CDR3 consists of 16 residues. Trimming at V came to 0 bases and at J to 9 bases, leaving 8 bases not matched to a gene. CDR1 SGDLS and CDR2 YYNGEE come from the germline V gene. The CDR3 here is CASSVAPASGRIEQFF. The CDR3 nucleotides are TGTGCCAGCAGCGTAGCTCCGGCTAGCGGGAGGATTGAGCAGTTCTTC. The variable domain in full, completed from reference TRBV9 and TRBJ2-1, reads DSGVTQTPKHLITATGQRVTLRCSPRSGDLSVYWYQQSLDQGLQFLIQYYNGEERAKGNILERFSAQQFPDLHSELNLSSLELGDSALYFCASSVAPASGRIEQFFGPGTRLTVL.

The J gene is TRBJ2-3, the V gene TRBV5-1; maybe TRBD2 (6 bases). Germline values: CDR1 SGHRS, CDR2 YFSETQ. Trimming left V 3 bases short and J 1 base short, with 18 bases between. The CDR3 has 17 amino acids. In DNA form, the CDR3 reads TGCGCCAGCAGCTCAGGACTAACGGGCCCTGGCACAGATACGCAGTATTTT. The encoded protein is CASSSGLTGPGTDTQYF.

There are a few counts of this clone. The chain joins TRBV15 to TRBJ1-6; D is unresolved. The length of the CDR3 is 15 residues. CDR1 is LNHNV and CDR2 is YYDKDF in the germline V gene (reference sequence). V lost 0 bases to trimming and J lost 9 bases, with 12 bases between them. As DNA, the CDR3 is TGTGCCACCAGCAGAGATCCTTCCCTCGGTTCACCCCTCCACTTT. Residues: CATSRDPSLGSPLHF.

The chain is built from TRBV19 and TRBJ1-2; D call uncertain. Looked up from germline, CDR1 is LNHDA and CDR2 is SQIVND (reference sequence). Between the trimmed V and J ends, which lost 0 bases and 6 bases, there was a span of 11 bases. The CDR3 sequence is 14 residues long. The CDR3 DNA reads as TGTGCCAGTAGTATAGATCGGGAAGGGAATGGCTACACCTTC. Amino acids: CASSIDREGNGYTF.

The gene calls are TRBV21-1 and TRBJ1-5; the listed D gene, TRBD1, was not tested against the DNA. TRBV21-1 counts as a pseudogene. The CDR3 totals 14 residues. CDR3 residues: CASSKDRGHQPQHF. CDR3 nucleotide sequence: TGTGCCAGCAGCAAAGACAGGGGCCATCAGCCCCAGCATTTT.

The chain has TRBV4-2 and TRBJ2-3; the match to TRBD2 covers 10 bases. This CDR3 is 17 amino acids long. With 2 bases clipped from V and 4 bases from J, the junction kept 9 bases outside the gene matches. CDR1 LGHNA and CDR2 YNFKEQ come from the germline V gene. CDR3 in DNA: TGTGCCAGCAGCCAAAGTAGGCTAGCGGGGGCCGCAGATACGCAGTATTTT. It specifies CASSQSRLAGAADTQYF.

The rearrangement uses TRBV28 and TRBJ1-1, with 12 bases lining up with TRBD1. From germline, CDR1 is MDHEN and CDR2 SYDVKM. The CDR3 spans 17 residues. The V gene end was trimmed by 6 bases and the J gene end by 3 bases; junction bases not matched to a gene: 11. CDR3 amino acids: CASSRGTGGGGDTEAFF. Written as DNA, the CDR3 is TGTGCCAGCAGCCGTGGGACAGGGGGCGGAGGGGACACTGAAGCTTTCTTT.

The rearrangement uses TRBV19 and TRBJ2-5; 10 bases agree with TRBD2. The V gene's germline CDR1 is LNHDA and CDR2 SQIVND (reference sequence). The CDR3 covers 14 residues. V was clipped by 7 bases and J by 5 bases; unmatched bases: 7. The CDR3 nucleotides are TGTGCCAGTACGGGTAGCGGGGGGTGGGAGACCCAGTACTTC. Its translation is CASTGSGGWETQYF.

The chain combines TRBV3-1 (or the pseudogene TRBV3-2) with TRBJ2-2; unclear D gene. The length of the CDR3 is 15 residues. The germline gives CDR1 LGHDT, CDR2 YNNKEL (reference sequence). V lost 1 base to trimming and J lost 2 bases, with 8 bases between them. CDR3 residues: CASSQGFYNTGELFF. CDR3 in DNA: TGTGCCAGCAGCCAAGGCTTCTATAACACCGGGGAGCTGTTTTTT.